This is a list of T cell receptor beta chains from one sample in a study of CD8+CD57+ T cells in acquired aplastic anemia. MiXCR, applied by TCRdb to the reads, yields one record per CDR3 protein. This sample carries around 190,000 distinct CDR3 sequences, around 63% of them seen once, and the ten largest clones take 29%. Sequenced material: sorted CD4+, CD8+, or CD8+CD57+ T cells (not recorded which) from PBMCs. Receptor source: a human donor in good health. Each CDR3 is given without its conserved first and last residue.

V	J	CDR3
TRBV7-2	TRBJ2-5	ASRGAGGQETQY
TRBV2	TRBJ1-3	ASSEGWDAGNTIY
TRBV20-1	TRBJ2-7	SARDLLGGYEQY
TRBV3-1	TRBJ1-2	ASSQGVSYGYT
TRBV20-1	TRBJ1-5	SAREQPYSNQPQH
TRBV4-2	TRBJ2-2	ASSQIELGELF
TRBV11-3	TRBJ1-1	ASSQRQGLNTEAF
TRBV7-9	TRBJ1-2	ASSFPTAGGAAGYT
TRBV24-1	TRBJ2-5	ATSDSWGSQETQY
TRBV2	TRBJ1-2	ASGRDSGANYGYT
TRBV29-1	TRBJ1-2	SAESGFPNYGYT
TRBV7-2	TRBJ2-7	ASSQDRMTHYEQY
TRBV19	TRBJ2-1	ASTQDRGRREQF
TRBV7-8	TRBJ2-5	ASSTTSGGAGETQY
TRBV20-1	TRBJ1-6	SARDGDRVSPLH
TRBV11-2	TRBJ1-2	ASSPPRASS
TRBV10-3	TRBJ2-1	AISGGQGWFNEQF